A selection of T cell receptor beta chains follows, all from one sample in a study of liver allograft versus peripheral blood T cells. TCRdb independently ran MiXCR on the reads; one entry per CDR3 protein. The profile shows 7,500 to 9,000 distinct CDR3 sequences, roughly 17% of them singletons. The receptors were gathered from a human patient who had a liver transplant. Some T cells may have come from the graft donor. CDR3s include the opening cysteine and the closing phenylalanine or tryptophan. Each record gives: clone size, J gene, D gene, V gene, CDR3 DNA, CDR3 protein. A D gene is named only where the DNA matches it firmly. For some rows the clone size is stated as once, few or many, or as a class when expanded; others skip it.

abundance: medium-sized; j_gene: TRBJ1-2; d_gene: -; v_gene: TRBV6-2/TRBV6-3; CDR3nt: TGTGCCAGCAATGCCCGAGGGATCTATGGCTACACCTTC; CDR3aa: CASNARGIYGYTF
abundance: medium-sized; j_gene: TRBJ1-2; d_gene: -; v_gene: TRBV6-2/TRBV6-3; CDR3nt: TGTGCCAGCAGTATACAGGGCTATGGCTACACCTTC; CDR3aa: CASSIQGYGYTF
abundance: -; j_gene: TRBJ1-1; d_gene: -; v_gene: TRBV19; CDR3nt: TGTGCCAGTAGTAGTAGGGGAGTTCCGGGACGGAACACTGAAGCTTTCTTT; CDR3aa: CASSSRGVPGRNTEAFF
abundance: medium-sized; j_gene: TRBJ1-4; d_gene: TRBD1; v_gene: TRBV10-3; CDR3nt: TGTGCCATCTCTAAGGACAGGACAAATGAAAAACTGTTTTTT; CDR3aa: CAISKDRTNEKLFF
abundance: medium-sized; j_gene: TRBJ2-5; d_gene: TRBD1; v_gene: TRBV29-1; CDR3nt: TGCAGCGTCACGGGACAGCTCCAAGAGACCCAGTACTTC; CDR3aa: CSVTGQLQETQYF
abundance: -; j_gene: TRBJ2-1; d_gene: -; v_gene: TRBV5-5; CDR3nt: TGTGCCAGCAGCTTGTCGGGGAGCTCCTACAATGAGCAGTTCTTC; CDR3aa: CASSLSGSSYNEQFF
abundance: medium-sized; j_gene: TRBJ1-4; d_gene: TRBD1; v_gene: TRBV30; CDR3nt: TGTGCCTGGAGTGTAACGGGACAGGGGAGTGAAAAACTGTTTTTT; CDR3aa: CAWSVTGQGSEKLFF
abundance: few; j_gene: TRBJ2-7; d_gene: -; v_gene: TRBV20-1; CDR3nt: TGCAGTGCAATCCACGACGGGTCCTCCTACGAGCAGTACTTC; CDR3aa: CSAIHDGSSYEQYF
abundance: many; j_gene: TRBJ2-7; d_gene: TRBD2; v_gene: TRBV6-5; CDR3nt: TGTGCCAGCAGTTATTCCAGCGGGAGTCTGGCCTACGAGCAGTACTTC; CDR3aa: CASSYSSGSLAYEQYF
abundance: few; j_gene: TRBJ2-7; d_gene: TRBD1; v_gene: TRBV5-4; CDR3nt: TGTGCCAGCAGCATCGACCCGGACAGGGGCGGAGAGCAGTACTTC; CDR3aa: CASSIDPDRGGEQYF
abundance: many; j_gene: TRBJ1-2; d_gene: -; v_gene: TRBV14; CDR3nt: TGTGCCAGCAGCCAAGAAACAGGTTGGAGATCCTTATATGGCTACACCTTC; CDR3aa: CASSQETGWRSLYGYTF
abundance: few; j_gene: TRBJ2-5; d_gene: -; v_gene: TRBV25-1; CDR3nt: TGTGCCAGCAGCAACTTCGGGGGAGCAGAGACCCAGTACTTC; CDR3aa: CASSNFGGAETQYF
abundance: many; j_gene: TRBJ1-4; d_gene: -; v_gene: TRBV30; CDR3nt: TGTGCCTTATCCGGGACCCCCCGCGAAAAACTGTTTTTT; CDR3aa: CALSGTPREKLFF
abundance: -; j_gene: TRBJ1-1; d_gene: -; v_gene: TRBV30; CDR3nt: TGTGCCTGGAGATTAGTGAACACTGAAGATTTCTTT; CDR3aa: CAWRLVNTEDFF
abundance: many; j_gene: TRBJ1-5; d_gene: -; v_gene: TRBV6-2/TRBV6-3; CDR3nt: TGTGCCAGCAGTTACGGGCCGGAGTATAGCAATCAGCCCCAGCATTTT; CDR3aa: CASSYGPEYSNQPQHF
abundance: medium-sized; j_gene: TRBJ1-5; d_gene: TRBD1; v_gene: TRBV6-5; CDR3nt: TGTGCCAGCAGTCTGGACAGGGATCAGCCCCAGCATTTT; CDR3aa: CASSLDRDQPQHF
abundance: medium-sized; j_gene: TRBJ2-7; d_gene: -; v_gene: TRBV29-1; CDR3nt: TGCAGCGTTGAGGCTGGACTGGGCTACGAGCAGTACTTC; CDR3aa: CSVEAGLGYEQYF
abundance: -; j_gene: TRBJ2-5; d_gene: -; v_gene: TRBV3-1; CDR3nt: TGTGCCAGCAGCCCGGGCCTGTTTGGGACCCAGTACTTC; CDR3aa: CASSPGLFGTQYF
abundance: -; j_gene: TRBJ2-3; d_gene: TRBD1; v_gene: TRBV6-5; CDR3nt: TGTGCCAGCAGACGGACAGGGGGCGCTTGGAGTGATACGCAGTATTTT; CDR3aa: CASRRTGGAWSDTQYF
abundance: few; j_gene: TRBJ2-2; d_gene: -; v_gene: TRBV3-1; CDR3nt: TGTGCCAGCAGCCATTTACTGGAGTTTTGGACCGGGGAGCTGTTTTTT; CDR3aa: CASSHLLEFWTGELFF
abundance: -; j_gene: TRBJ1-1; d_gene: -; v_gene: TRBV12-3/TRBV12-4; CDR3nt: TGTGCCAGCAGCCAAGGAAGGAGGACTGAAGCTTTCTTT; CDR3aa: CASSQGRRTEAFF
abundance: many; j_gene: TRBJ2-5; d_gene: TRBD1; v_gene: TRBV7-9; CDR3nt: TGTGCCAGCAGCTTTATCGGGACAGGGGAAGAGACCCAGTACTTC; CDR3aa: CASSFIGTGEETQYF
abundance: -; j_gene: TRBJ2-1; d_gene: TRBD2; v_gene: TRBV5-1; CDR3nt: TGCGCCAGCAGCTTTGATCCGGGACTACAAAATCCGTTCTTC; CDR3aa: CASSFDPGLQNPFF
abundance: few; j_gene: TRBJ2-1; d_gene: -; v_gene: TRBV28; CDR3nt: TGTGCCTCCCGGGACCCGTACAATGAGCAGTTCTTC; CDR3aa: CASRDPYNEQFF
abundance: many; j_gene: TRBJ1-4; d_gene: -; v_gene: TRBV12-3/TRBV12-4; CDR3nt: TGTGCCAGCAGTCCCTTCCAGGGTTGGGAAAAACTGTTTTTT; CDR3aa: CASSPFQGWEKLFF
abundance: -; j_gene: TRBJ2-2; d_gene: -; v_gene: TRBV11-3; CDR3nt: TGTGCCAGCAGCAAGGGGAGTGTGGAACTCCCGAACACCGGGGAGCTGTTTTTT; CDR3aa: CASSKGSVELPNTGELFF
abundance: -; j_gene: TRBJ1-4; d_gene: TRBD1; v_gene: TRBV27; CDR3nt: TGTGCCAGCAGCTCGGGACAGGTCAATGAAAAACTGTTTTTT; CDR3aa: CASSSGQVNEKLFF
abundance: medium-sized; j_gene: TRBJ2-5; d_gene: -; v_gene: TRBV15; CDR3nt: TGTGCCACCAGCAGAGCTGGGACCCAAGAGACCCAGTACTTC; CDR3aa: CATSRAGTQETQYF
abundance: medium-sized; j_gene: TRBJ2-1; d_gene: -; v_gene: TRBV6-5; CDR3nt: TGTGCCAGCAGTCCCGGGACATCGTACAATGAGCAGTTCTTC; CDR3aa: CASSPGTSYNEQFF